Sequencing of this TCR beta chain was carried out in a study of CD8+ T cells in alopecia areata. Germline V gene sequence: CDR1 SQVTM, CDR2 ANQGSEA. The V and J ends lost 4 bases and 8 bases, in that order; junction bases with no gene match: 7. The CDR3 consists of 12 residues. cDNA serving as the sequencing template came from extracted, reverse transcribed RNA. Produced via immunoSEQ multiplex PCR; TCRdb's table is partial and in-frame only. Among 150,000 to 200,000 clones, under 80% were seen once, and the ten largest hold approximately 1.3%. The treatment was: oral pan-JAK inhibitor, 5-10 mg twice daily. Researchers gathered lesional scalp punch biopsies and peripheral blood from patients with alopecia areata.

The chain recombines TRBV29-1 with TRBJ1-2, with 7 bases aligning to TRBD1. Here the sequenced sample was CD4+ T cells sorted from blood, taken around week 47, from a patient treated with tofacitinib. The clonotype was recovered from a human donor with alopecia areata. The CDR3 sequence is CSVGGGAVGYTF. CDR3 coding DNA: TGCAGCGTTGGAGGGGGCGCGGTAGGCTACACCTTC.